This T cell receptor beta chain was found in a study of regulatory T cells in long-lasting Graves disease. Trimming left V 3 bases short and J 8 bases short, with 10 bases between. This CDR3 is built from 13 residues. Germline assignment: CDR1 MNHEY and CDR2 SMNVEV (reference sequence). This clonotype was observed at least ten times. The time point denotes: newly diagnosed GD, antithyroid drugs for less than 3 months. The authors made the TCR library using RNA they extracted from PBMCs. CDR3-region Arm-PCR and iRepertoire HTBI primers produced the TCR beta libraries. A single record per CDR3 protein comes from TCRdb applying MiXCR to the multiplex PCR reads. The data contain about 530,000 distinct CDR3 sequences, roughly 15% of them singletons. This sample was also put to use in a study of T cells in Graves' hyperthyroidism and ophthalmopathy.

The clonotype was recovered from a woman aged 40-60 years with Graves disease. V is TRBV27 and J is TRBJ1-4; D uncertain. Sequenced here: peripheral blood mononuclear cells (PBMCs), sampled at new diagnosis, from a patient treated with antithyroid drugs. The CDR3: CASSFGRREKLFF. The CDR3 coding sequence is TGTGCCAGCAGTTTCGGCCGGAGGGAAAAACTGTTTTTT.